This T cell receptor (beta chain) was captured in a study of T cells in Graves' hyperthyroidism and ophthalmopathy. The source material, RNA transcripts, was used to amplify TCR beta CDR3 regions. Using the HTBI primer set, a first-round RT-PCR was run on the TCR CDR3. TCRdb processed the multiplex PCR reads anew with MiXCR; each CDR3 protein has one entry. The repertoire holds approximately 560,000 distinct CDR3 sequences, with approximately 15% as singletons. Ten or more counts support this clonotype. Sequencing input: blood. The sequence was obtained from a woman aged 25-40 years with Graves' hyperthyroidism.

The CDR3 bases are TGCGCCAGCAGCTTGGAGGGTGTGACTAATGAAAAACTGTTTTTT. Protein product: CASSLEGVTNEKLFF. This chain joins TRBV5-1 and TRBJ1-4; D is uncertain. Germline assignment: CDR1 SGHRS and CDR2 YFSETQ. Trimming pared 0 bases from V and 2 bases from J, leaving 8 bases between. The CDR3 runs to 15 residues. The complete variable domain, with remaining parts taken from reference TRBV5-1 and TRBJ1-4, reads KAGVTQTPRYLIKTRGQQVTLSCSPISGHRSVSWYQQTPGQGLQFLFEYFSETQRNKGNFPGRFSGRQFSNSRSEMNVSTLELGDSALYLCASSLEGVTNEKLFFGSGTQLSVL.